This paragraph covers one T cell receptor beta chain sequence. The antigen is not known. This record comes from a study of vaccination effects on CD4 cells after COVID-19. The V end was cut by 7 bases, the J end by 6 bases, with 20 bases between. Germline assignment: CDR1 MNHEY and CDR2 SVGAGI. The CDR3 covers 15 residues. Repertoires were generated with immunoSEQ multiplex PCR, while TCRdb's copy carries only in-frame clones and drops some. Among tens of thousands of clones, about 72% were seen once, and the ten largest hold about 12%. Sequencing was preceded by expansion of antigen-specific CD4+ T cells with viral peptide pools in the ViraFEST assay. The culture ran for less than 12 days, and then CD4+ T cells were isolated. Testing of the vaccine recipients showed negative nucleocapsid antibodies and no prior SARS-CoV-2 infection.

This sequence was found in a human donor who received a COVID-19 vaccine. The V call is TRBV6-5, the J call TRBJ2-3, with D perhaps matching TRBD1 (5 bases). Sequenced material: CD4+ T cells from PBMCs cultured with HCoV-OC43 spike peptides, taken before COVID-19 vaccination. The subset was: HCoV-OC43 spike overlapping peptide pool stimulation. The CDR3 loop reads CASNPDIMARDTQYF. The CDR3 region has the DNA TGTGCCAGCAACCCGGACATTATGGCACGCGATACGCAGTATTTT.